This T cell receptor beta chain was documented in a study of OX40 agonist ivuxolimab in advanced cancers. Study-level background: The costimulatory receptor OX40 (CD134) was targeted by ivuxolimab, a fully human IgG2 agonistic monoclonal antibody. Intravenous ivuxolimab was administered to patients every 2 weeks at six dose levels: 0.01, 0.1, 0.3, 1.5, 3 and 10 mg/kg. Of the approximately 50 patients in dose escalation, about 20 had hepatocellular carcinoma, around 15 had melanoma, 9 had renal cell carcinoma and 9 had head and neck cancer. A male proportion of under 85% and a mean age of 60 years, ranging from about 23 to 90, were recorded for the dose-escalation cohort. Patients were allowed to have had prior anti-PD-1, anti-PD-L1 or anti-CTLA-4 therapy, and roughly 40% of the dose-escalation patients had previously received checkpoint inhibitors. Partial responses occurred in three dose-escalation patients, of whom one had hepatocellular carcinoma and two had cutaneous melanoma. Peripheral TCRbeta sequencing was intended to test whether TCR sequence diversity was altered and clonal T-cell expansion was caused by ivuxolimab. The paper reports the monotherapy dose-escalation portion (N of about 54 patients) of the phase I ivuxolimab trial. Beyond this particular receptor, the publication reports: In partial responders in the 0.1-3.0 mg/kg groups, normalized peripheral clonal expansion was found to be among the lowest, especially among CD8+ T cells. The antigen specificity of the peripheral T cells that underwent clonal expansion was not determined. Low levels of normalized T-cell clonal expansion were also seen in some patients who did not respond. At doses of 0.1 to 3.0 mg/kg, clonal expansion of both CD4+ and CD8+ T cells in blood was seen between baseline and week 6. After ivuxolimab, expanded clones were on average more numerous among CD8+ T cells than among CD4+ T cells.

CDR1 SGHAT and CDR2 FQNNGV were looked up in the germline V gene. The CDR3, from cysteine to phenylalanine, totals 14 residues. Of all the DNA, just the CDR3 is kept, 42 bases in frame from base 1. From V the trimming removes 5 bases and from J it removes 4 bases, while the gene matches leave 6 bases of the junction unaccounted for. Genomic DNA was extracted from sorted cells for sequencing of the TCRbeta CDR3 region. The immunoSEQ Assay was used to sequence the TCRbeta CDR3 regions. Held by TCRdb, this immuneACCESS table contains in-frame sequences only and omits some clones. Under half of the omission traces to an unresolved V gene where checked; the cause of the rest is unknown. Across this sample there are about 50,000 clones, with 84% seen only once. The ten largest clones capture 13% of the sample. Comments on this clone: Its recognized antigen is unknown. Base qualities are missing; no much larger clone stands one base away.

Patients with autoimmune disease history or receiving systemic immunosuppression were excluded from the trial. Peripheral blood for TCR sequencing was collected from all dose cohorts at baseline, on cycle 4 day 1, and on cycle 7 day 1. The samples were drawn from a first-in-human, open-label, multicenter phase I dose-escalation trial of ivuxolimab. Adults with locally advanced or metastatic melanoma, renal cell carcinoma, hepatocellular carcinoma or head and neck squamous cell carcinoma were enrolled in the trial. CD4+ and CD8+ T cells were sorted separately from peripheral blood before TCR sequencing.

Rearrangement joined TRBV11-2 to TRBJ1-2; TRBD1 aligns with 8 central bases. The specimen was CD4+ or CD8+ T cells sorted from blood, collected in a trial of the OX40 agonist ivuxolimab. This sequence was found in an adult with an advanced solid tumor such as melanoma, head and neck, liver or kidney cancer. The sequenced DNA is TGTGCCAGCAGCCCATTGGACAGGGTCTATGGCTACACCTTC. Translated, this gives CASSPLDRVYGYTF.